Below are 17 T cell receptor beta chains sequenced from a single sample in a study of blood T cell repertoires in COVID-19. TCRdb's copy holds only in-frame clones and misses some; the assay was immunoSEQ multiplex PCR. The table shows 12,000 to 15,000 clones, with approximately 90% occurring only once. Sequencing was performed on peripheral blood. These receptors came from a human donor in a cohort sampled during active COVID-19.

The J gene is TRBJ2-6, the V gene TRBV4-2, with no clear D. Deletions cut 0 bases from V and 1 base from J, with 7 bases between. The length of the CDR3 is 16 residues. CDR1 and CDR2 (germline): LGHNA, YNFKEQ. Here the CDR3 reads CASSQDGRSGANVLTF. CDR3 nucleotides: TGTGCCAGCAGCCAAGATGGTCGGTCTGGGGCCAACGTCCTGACTTTC.

V usage is TRBV7-9 and J usage is TRBJ1-1; D unresolved. Germline V gene lookup returns CDR1 SEHNR and CDR2 FQNEAQ (reference sequence). V was trimmed by 5 bases and J by 5 bases, leaving 9 bases between them. The CDR3 runs to 12 residues. The CDR3 nucleotides read TGTGCCAGCAGCCGAGGAGGAACTGAAGCTTTCTTT. Amino acids: CASSRGGTEAFF.

The V call is TRBV4-1, the J call TRBJ2-3; D is unclear. The CDR3 has 13 amino acids. The germline V gene encodes CDR1 MGHRA and CDR2 YSYEKL. Trimming pared 4 bases from V and 6 bases from J, leaving 11 bases between. CDR3 DNA sequence: TGCGCCAGCAGCCGCGAACCGTTCGATACGCAGTATTTT. Encoded protein: CASSREPFDTQYF.

This rearrangement joins TRBV5-6 to TRBJ1-2; 8 bases align to TRBD1. Germline assignment: CDR1 SGHDT and CDR2 YYEEEE. The junction had 9 bases not matched to a gene; V was cut back by 5 bases and J by 3 bases. This CDR3 has 15 amino acids. CDR3 in DNA: TGTGCCAGCAGACCCTCCGGGACAGGTGACTATGGCTACACCTTC. This sequence encodes CASRPSGTGDYGYTF.

V usage is TRBV5-1 and J usage is TRBJ1-2; TRBD1 agrees at 12 bases. Germline lookup yields CDR1 SGHRS and CDR2 YFSETQ. The CDR3 length is 14 residues. V lost 4 bases to trimming and J lost 7 bases; unmatched junction nucleotides: 5. CDR3 sequence reads: CASSMGQGASGYTF. The CDR3 nucleotides read TGCGCCAGCAGCATGGGACAGGGGGCAAGTGGCTACACCTTC. Drawing the rest from reference TRBV5-1 and TRBJ1-2, the complete variable domain is KAGVTQTPRYLIKTRGQQVTLSCSPISGHRSVSWYQQTPGQGLQFLFEYFSETQRNKGNFPGRFSGRQFSNSRSEMNVSTLELGDSALYLCASSMGQGASGYTFGSGTRLTVV.

V gene TRBV28 combines with J gene TRBJ1-6; D unclear. The ends were cut back, 3 bases at V and 4 bases at J, with 7 bases in the middle. This CDR3 contains 14 residues. Germline CDR1 is MDHEN and CDR2 is SYDVKM. This CDR3 reads CASSLSSYNSPLHF. The CDR3, as DNA: TGTGCCAGCAGTTTGTCGAGTTATAATTCACCCCTCCACTTT.

V is TRBV19 and J is TRBJ1-2; D uncertain. This CDR3 comprises 13 residues. V lost 6 bases and J lost 8, with 16 bases in between. From germline, CDR1 is LNHDA and CDR2 SQIVND (reference sequence). The CDR3 is CASSPPGIGGYTF. The CDR3 DNA sequence: TGTGCCAGTAGCCCTCCCGGGATCGGGGGCTACACCTTC. The entire variable domain, with the rest obtained from reference TRBV19 and TRBJ1-2, is as follows: DGGITQSPKYLFRKEGQNVTLSCEQNLNHDAMYWYRQDPGQGLRLIYYSQIVNDFQKGDIAEGYSVSREKKESFPLTVTSAQKNPTAFYLCASSPPGIGGYTFGSGTRLTVV.

The chain combines TRBV7-3 with TRBJ2-1; TRBD1 agrees at 10 bases. The CDR3 is 15 amino acids. J lost 9 bases, V lost 5 bases, and 10 bases had no gene match. CDR1 and CDR2 (germline): SGHTA, FQGTGA. The CDR3 protein is CASSAIPGTGVEQFF. CDR3 in DNA: TGTGCCAGCAGCGCAATTCCCGGGACAGGGGTTGAGCAGTTCTTC.

This clone appeared a few times. The chain combines TRBV3-1 (or the pseudogene TRBV3-2) with TRBJ2-3; 7 bases are shared with TRBD2. This CDR3 has 17 residues. Germline CDR1 LGHDT, CDR2 YNNKEL (reference sequence). Trimming took 1 base from V and 1 from J; bases not matched to a gene: 8. CDR3 region: CASSQGASGSRTDTQYF. The CDR3 DNA sequence: TGTGCCAGCAGCCAAGGGGCTAGCGGATCTCGCACAGATACGCAGTATTTT.

The V gene is TRBV5-6, the J gene TRBJ2-7; D is unclear. The length of the CDR3 is 13 residues. V was pared by 2 bases and J by 5 bases, with 11 bases between. Germline assignment: CDR1 SGHDT and CDR2 YYEEEE. The DNA of the CDR3 is TGTGCCAGCAGCTTCGTTATGTTCGACGAGCAGTACTTC. Translation: CASSFVMFDEQYF.

V and J are TRBV7-9 and TRBJ2-7; 8 bases are a match to TRBD2. J gave up 4 bases and V 5 bases, and 7 bases lay outside the gene matches. The germline gives CDR1 SEHNR, CDR2 FQNEAQ (reference sequence). The CDR3 sequence is 14 residues long. The CDR3 DNA is TGTGCCAGCAGCGACAGCGGGAGTCATTACGAGCAGTACTTC. The encoded protein is CASSDSGSHYEQYF.

This chain links TRBV28 with TRBJ1-5; the D is unclear. The CDR3 is 15 amino acids. Deletions cut 8 bases from V and 3 bases from J, with 17 bases between. CDR1 and CDR2 from the germline V gene are MDHEN and SYDVKM. The CDR3: CASHRAGRFNQPQHF. The CDR3 DNA reads as TGTGCCAGCCATAGGGCGGGCAGATTCAATCAGCCCCAGCATTTT.

Only a few counts were recorded for this clone. This chain connects TRBV4-1 to TRBJ1-2; D possibly corresponds to TRBD1 (6 bases). V shed 0 bases and J shed 3 bases, with 20 bases lying between them. Germline V lookup: CDR1 MGHRA, CDR2 YSYEKL. The CDR3 sequence is 18 residues long. CDR3 region: CASSQDASGGGAYYGYTF. The CDR3, as DNA: TGCGCCAGCAGCCAAGACGCCTCCGGGGGGGGCGCGTACTATGGCTACACCTTC.

The chain is built from TRBV6-5 and TRBJ1-5; no reliable D call. From germline, CDR1 is MNHEY and CDR2 SVGAGI. This CDR3 spans 14 amino acids. Trimming removed 6 bases from V and 6 bases from J, with 15 bases in between. In DNA form, the CDR3 reads TGTGCCAGCAGCCCCTTTCGGGTGGGTCAGCCCCAGCATTTT. It is translated as CASSPFRVGQPQHF.

The chain employs TRBV19 and TRBJ2-7; the match to TRBD2 covers 7 bases. Germline V CDR1 and CDR2: LNHDA, SQIVND (reference sequence). The CDR3 covers 13 residues. V dropped 5 bases and J dropped 4; count of bases not matched to a gene: 5. Here the CDR3 DNA reads TGTGCCAGTAGTTTCGGGAGGTTGTACGAGCAGTACTTC. Its translation: CASSFGRLYEQYF. The variable domain in full, completed from reference TRBV19 and TRBJ2-7, reads DGGITQSPKYLFRKEGQNVTLSCEQNLNHDAMYWYRQDPGQGLRLIYYSQIVNDFQKGDIAEGYSVSREKKESFPLTVTSAQKNPTAFYLCASSFGRLYEQYFGPGTRLTVT.

This clone appeared a single time. V and J are TRBV13 and TRBJ2-3; 9 bases are a match to TRBD2. J lost 1 base, V lost 4 bases, and 3 bases had no gene match. From germline, CDR1 is PRHDT and CDR2 FYEKMQ (reference sequence). The CDR3 is 15 amino acids. CDR3 sequence: CASSSASGGTDTQYF. The CDR3 nucleotides read TGTGCCAGCAGCTCAGCTAGCGGGGGCACAGATACGCAGTATTTT.

This chain joins TRBV9 and TRBJ1-6, with D maybe TRBD1 (6 bases). The CDR3 consists of 14 residues. Trimming removed 5 bases from V and 7 bases from J, with 13 bases in between. In germline, CDR1 is SGDLS, CDR2 YYNGEE. The CDR3 sequence: CASSGGGGNSPLHF. Here the CDR3 DNA reads TGTGCCAGCAGTGGAGGGGGGGGCAATTCACCCCTCCACTTT.